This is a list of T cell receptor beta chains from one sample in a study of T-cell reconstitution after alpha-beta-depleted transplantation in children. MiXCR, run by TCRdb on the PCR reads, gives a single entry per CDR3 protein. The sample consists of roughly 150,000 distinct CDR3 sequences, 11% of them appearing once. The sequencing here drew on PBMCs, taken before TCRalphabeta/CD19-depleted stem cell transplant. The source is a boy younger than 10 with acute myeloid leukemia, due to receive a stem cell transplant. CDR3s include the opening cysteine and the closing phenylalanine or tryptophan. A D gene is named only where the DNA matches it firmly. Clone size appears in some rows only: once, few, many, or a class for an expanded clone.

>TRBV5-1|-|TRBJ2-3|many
CASSLAPTDTQYF
TGCGCCAGCAGCTTGGCCCCCACAGATACGCAGTATTTT
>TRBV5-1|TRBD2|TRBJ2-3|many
CASSESGRVVDTQYF
TGCGCCAGCAGCGAGAGCGGGAGAGTAGTAGATACGCAGTATTTT
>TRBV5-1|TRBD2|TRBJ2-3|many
CASDPGLAGVGTQYF
TGCGCCAGCGATCCGGGACTAGCGGGAGTGGGTACGCAGTATTTT
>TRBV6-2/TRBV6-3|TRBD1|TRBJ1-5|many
CASNPRDRAGQPQHF
TGTGCCAGCAACCCCCGGGACAGGGCTGGTCAGCCCCAGCATTTT
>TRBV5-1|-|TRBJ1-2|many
CASSLGVSAGYTF
TGCGCCAGCAGCTTAGGCGTAAGTGCGGGCTACACCTTC
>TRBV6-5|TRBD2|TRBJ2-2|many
CASSYFGGGTTGELFF
TGTGCCAGCAGTTATTTCGGCGGGGGAACCACCGGGGAGCTGTTTTTT
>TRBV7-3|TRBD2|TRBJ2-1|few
CASSPTSGGGEQFF
TGTGCCAGCAGCCCAACTAGCGGGGGTGGTGAGCAGTTCTTC
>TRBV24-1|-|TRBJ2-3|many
CATSGSGTDTQYF
TGTGCCACCAGTGGATCTGGCACAGATACGCAGTATTTT
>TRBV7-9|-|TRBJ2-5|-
CASSRFWGAQETQYF
TGTGCCAGCAGCCGATTTTGGGGAGCGCAAGAGACCCAGTACTTC
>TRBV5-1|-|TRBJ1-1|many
CASSVRAGATEAFF
TGCGCCAGCAGCGTCCGAGCAGGGGCCACTGAAGCTTTCTTT
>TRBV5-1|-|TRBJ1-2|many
CASSLVLGGENYGYTF
TGCGCCAGCAGCTTGGTCCTGGGCGGGGAGAACTATGGCTACACCTTC
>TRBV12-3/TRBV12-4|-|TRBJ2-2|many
CASRIHSMGLELFF
TGTGCCAGCAGGATCCACAGTATGGGGCTGGAGCTGTTTTTT
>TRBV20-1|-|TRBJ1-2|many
CSAVNPGSYGYTF
TGCAGTGCAGTAAACCCAGGGTCCTATGGCTACACCTTC
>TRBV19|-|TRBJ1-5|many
CASRYIGGSNQPQHF
TGTGCCAGTAGGTACATTGGGGGGAGCAATCAGCCCCAGCATTTT
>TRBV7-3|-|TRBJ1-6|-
CASSSEPRPSSPLHF
TGTGCCAGCAGCTCCGAGCCTCGGCCAAGTTCACCCCTCCACTTT
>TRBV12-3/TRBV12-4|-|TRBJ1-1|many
CASSSPTIPDTEAFF
TGTGCCAGCAGCTCCCCCACAATCCCGGACACTGAAGCTTTCTTT
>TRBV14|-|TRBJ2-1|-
CASSQDYWTIHNEQFF
TGTGCCAGCAGCCAAGATTACTGGACTATACACAATGAGCAGTTCTTC
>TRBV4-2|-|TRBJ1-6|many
CASSQEAGIYNSPLHF
TGTGCCAGCAGCCAAGAAGCGGGGATTTATAATTCACCCCTCCACTTT
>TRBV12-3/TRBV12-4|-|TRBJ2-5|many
CASRRVGETQYF
TGTGCCAGCAGGAGGGTAGGGGAGACCCAGTACTTC
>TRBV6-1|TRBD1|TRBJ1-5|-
CASKSPGTGVVRDQPQHF
TGTGCCAGCAAATCACCCGGGACAGGGGTTGTACGGGATCAGCCCCAGCATTTT
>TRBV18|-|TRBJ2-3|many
CASSPDLTSTDTQYF
TGTGCCAGCTCACCGGATTTAACTAGCACAGATACGCAGTATTTT
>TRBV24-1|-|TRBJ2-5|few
CATSDSGTLRGETQYF
TGTGCCACCAGTGATTCCGGGACGTTAAGGGGGGAGACCCAGTACTTC
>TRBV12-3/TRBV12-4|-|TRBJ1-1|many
CASSRGWTEAFF
TGTGCCAGCAGTAGGGGCTGGACTGAAGCTTTCTTT
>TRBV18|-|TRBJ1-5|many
CASSPPTTKGNQPQHF
TGTGCCAGCTCACCACCGACTACTAAGGGCAATCAGCCCCAGCATTTT
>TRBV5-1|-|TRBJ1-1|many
CASSFGEAGPEAFF
TGCGCCAGCAGCTTTGGGGAGGCGGGCCCTGAAGCTTTCTTT
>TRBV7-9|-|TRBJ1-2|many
CASSPGQLYGYTF
TGTGCCAGCAGCCCCGGACAGCTCTATGGCTACACCTTC
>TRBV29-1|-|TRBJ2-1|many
CSAAGGGVFYNEQFF
TGCAGCGCCGCCGGAGGGGGCGTCTTCTACAATGAGCAGTTCTTC
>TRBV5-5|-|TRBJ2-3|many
CASSGKRGGSTDTQYF
TGTGCCAGCAGCGGCAAACGAGGGGGGTCCACAGATACGCAGTATTTT
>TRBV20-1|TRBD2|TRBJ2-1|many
CSANSGRGSEQFF
TGCAGTGCAAATAGCGGGAGGGGTTCGGAGCAGTTCTTC
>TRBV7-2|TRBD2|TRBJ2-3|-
CTNALAEYSDAQYF
TGTACCAACGCACTAGCGGAATATTCGGATGCGCAGTATTTT
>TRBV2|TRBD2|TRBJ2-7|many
CATDRGGEQYF
TGTGCCACGGACCGGGGGGGCGAGCAGTACTTC
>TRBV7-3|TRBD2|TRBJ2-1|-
CASSAQGTRVGGEQFF
TGTGCCAGCAGCGCCCAAGGGACTAGAGTGGGCGGTGAGCAGTTCTTC
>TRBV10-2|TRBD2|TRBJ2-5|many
CASSGGSGVQETQYF
TGCGCCAGCAGTGGTGGTAGCGGGGTACAAGAGACCCAGTACTTC
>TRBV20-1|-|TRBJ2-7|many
CSALPGLSSYEQYF
TGCAGTGCACTACCGGGTCTAAGCTCCTACGAGCAGTACTTC
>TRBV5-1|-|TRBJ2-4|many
CASSERGGLAKNIQYF
TGCGCCAGCAGCGAAAGGGGGGGTCTAGCCAAAAACATTCAGTACTTC
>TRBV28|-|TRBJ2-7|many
CASSFYFGGGGGEQYF
TGTGCCAGCAGTTTTTATTTTGGGGGCGGGGGCGGGGAGCAGTACTTC
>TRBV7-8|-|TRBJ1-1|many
CASSSYRATNTEAFF
TGTGCCAGCAGCAGTTACAGGGCGACGAACACTGAAGCTTTCTTT
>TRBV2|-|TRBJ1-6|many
CASRRTLLSSYNSPLHF
TGTGCCAGCAGGCGGACTCTCCTGAGCTCCTATAATTCACCCCTCCACTTT
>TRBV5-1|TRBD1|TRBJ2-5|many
CASSFIQGIETQYF
TGCGCCAGCAGCTTTATACAGGGGATAGAGACCCAGTACTTC
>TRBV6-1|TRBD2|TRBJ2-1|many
CASSEGGGSNEQFF
TGTGCCAGCAGTGAAGGGGGGGGTAGCAATGAGCAGTTCTTC
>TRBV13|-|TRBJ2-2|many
CASSWGDSNTGELFF
TGTGCCAGCAGCTGGGGGGATTCGAACACCGGGGAGCTGTTTTTT
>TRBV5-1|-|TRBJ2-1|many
CASSLGLGSLIYNEQFF
TGCGCCAGCAGCTTGGGCTTGGGCAGCCTAATTTACAATGAGCAGTTCTTC
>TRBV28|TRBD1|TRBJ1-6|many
CASSLEGGQALHF
TGTGCCAGCAGTTTAGAGGGGGGACAGGCCCTCCACTTT
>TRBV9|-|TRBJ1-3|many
CASSVEPLAGGNTIYF
TGTGCCAGCAGCGTAGAGCCCTTGGCTGGCGGAAACACCATATATTTT
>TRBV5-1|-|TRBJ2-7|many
CASSLAFQGEQYF
TGCGCCAGCAGCTTAGCGTTCCAGGGGGAGCAGTACTTC
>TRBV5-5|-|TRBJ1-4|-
CASSERNTGTSDEKLFF
TGTGCCAGCAGCGAACGTAATACCGGGACGTCGGATGAAAAACTGTTTTTT
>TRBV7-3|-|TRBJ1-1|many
CASSLRGGWGNTEAFF
TGTGCCAGCAGCTTAAGAGGGGGGTGGGGAAACACTGAAGCTTTCTTT
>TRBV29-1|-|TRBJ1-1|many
CSVDPEAFF
TGCAGCGTCGACCCTGAAGCTTTCTTT
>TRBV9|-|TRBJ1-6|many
CASSRDFYNSPLHF
TGTGCCAGCAGCAGGGACTTCTATAATTCACCCCTCCACTTT
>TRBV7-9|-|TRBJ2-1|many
CASNSGDLYNEQFF
TGTGCCAGCAACTCGGGGGATTTATACAATGAGCAGTTCTTC
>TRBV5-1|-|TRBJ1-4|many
CASSSPGNEKLFF
TGCGCCAGCAGCTCCCCAGGGAATGAAAAACTGTTTTTT
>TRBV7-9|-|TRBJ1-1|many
CASRAGYATEAFF
TGTGCCAGCAGAGCAGGGTATGCCACTGAAGCTTTCTTT
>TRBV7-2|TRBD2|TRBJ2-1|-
CASSSIGTNPYNEQFF
TGTGCCAGCAGCTCTATCGGGACTAACCCCTACAATGAGCAGTTCTTC
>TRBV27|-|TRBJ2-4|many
CASSIEGAKNIQYF
TGTGCCAGCAGCATCGAGGGAGCCAAAAACATTCAGTACTTC
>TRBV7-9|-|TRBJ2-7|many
CASSLAGAPYEQYF
TGTGCCAGCAGCTTAGCGGGAGCCCCCTACGAGCAGTACTTC
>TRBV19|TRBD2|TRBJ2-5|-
CASSLERGPLGAQYF
TGTGCCAGTAGTCTTGAGCGGGGGCCCCTCGGGGCCCAGTACTTC